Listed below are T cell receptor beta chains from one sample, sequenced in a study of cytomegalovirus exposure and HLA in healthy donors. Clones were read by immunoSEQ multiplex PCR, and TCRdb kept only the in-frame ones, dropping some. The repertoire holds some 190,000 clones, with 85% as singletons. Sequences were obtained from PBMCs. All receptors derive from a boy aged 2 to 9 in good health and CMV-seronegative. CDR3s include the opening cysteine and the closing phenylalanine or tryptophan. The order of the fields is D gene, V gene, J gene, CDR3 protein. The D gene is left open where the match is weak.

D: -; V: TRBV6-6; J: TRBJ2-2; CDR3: CASSHRDAGELFF
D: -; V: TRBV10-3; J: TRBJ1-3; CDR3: CATLTDRTAGNTIYF
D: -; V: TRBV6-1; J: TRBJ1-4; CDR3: CASSERGSYEKLFF
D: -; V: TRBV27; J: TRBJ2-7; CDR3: CASKLGSHSSYEQYF
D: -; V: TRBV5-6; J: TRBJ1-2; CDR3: CASSLGGACGYTF
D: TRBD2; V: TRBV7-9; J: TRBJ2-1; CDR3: CASSWRGVRNEQFF
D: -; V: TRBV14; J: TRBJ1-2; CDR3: CASSPWQGTEYGYTF
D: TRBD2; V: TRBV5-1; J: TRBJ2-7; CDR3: CASSPVVVAGAVSSYEQYF
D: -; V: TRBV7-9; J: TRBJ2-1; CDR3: CASSGGGYNEQFF
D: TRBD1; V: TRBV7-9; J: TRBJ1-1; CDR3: CASRGDRATEAFF
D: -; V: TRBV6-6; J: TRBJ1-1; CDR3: CASSYSRWRTNTEAFF
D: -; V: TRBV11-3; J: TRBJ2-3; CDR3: CASSLQGTDTQYF
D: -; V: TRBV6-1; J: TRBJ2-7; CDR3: CASSEIGLSGEQYF
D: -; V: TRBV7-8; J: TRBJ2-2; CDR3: CASSLVGLNTGELFF
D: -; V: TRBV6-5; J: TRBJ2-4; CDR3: CASRPRTVAKNIQYF
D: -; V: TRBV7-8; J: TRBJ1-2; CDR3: CASSPLGGLNYGYTF
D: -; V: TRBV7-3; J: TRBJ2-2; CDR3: CASSLTPGVAGELFF